This T cell receptor beta chain was captured by sequencing in a study of CD8+CD57+ T cells in acquired aplastic anemia. About the research overall: Sorted CD4+ and CD8+ cell DNA averaged roughly 3.2 ug.

CDR3 length equals 14 residues. Germline CDR1 reads SQVTM; CDR2 reads ANQGSEA. Trimming took off 6 bases at V and 1 base at J, with 13 bases between the two ends. Profiling of TCR beta VDJ combinations and CDR3 sequences used genomic DNA as template. Via MiXCR, TCRdb re-called the reads, giving one row per CDR3 protein. The sample yields 250,000 or so distinct CDR3 sequences, around 45% seen once. Flow cytometry had shown expanded CD8+CD57+ cells in the patients chosen for sequencing. Severe acquired aplastic anemia affected all patients. All patients were therapy-naive when blood was sampled. The study's findings and limits: Patient and control CD8+ Simpson's diversity was not significantly different.

As concerns this clonotype: Antigen unknown.

The clonotype comes from a human donor with aplastic anemia. V gene TRBV29-1 combines with J gene TRBJ1-3, with a weak D call TRBD1 (5 bases). The material sequenced was sorted CD4+, CD8+, or CD8+CD57+ T cells (not recorded which) from PBMCs. This CDR3 is CSVAPTGSGNTIYF. The CDR3 nucleotides read TGCAGCGTCGCCCCAACAGGATCTGGAAACACCATATATTTT.